This TCR beta chain was captured by sequencing in a study of blood T cells in healthy people across ages. Looking at the study overall: Per two T cells, about one barcoded beta molecule was captured through template switching.

This clonotype was observed a handful of times. Antigen: not known. Sample-barcoded 5' priming and a J-beta primer mix drove a second PCR of roughly 6 to 12 cycles. TCRdb processed the 5' RACE reads anew with MiXCR; each CDR3 protein has one entry. The sample shows about 1.5 million distinct CDR3 sequences, roughly 43% of them seen only once. The study's findings and limits: Any changes in expanded clonotypes were possibly confounded, as donor CMV status remained unknown.

The CDR3 totals 13 residues. The V and J ends lost 7 bases and 5 bases respectively, with 13 bases between them. Germline CDR1 reads MDHEN; CDR2 reads SYDVKM. This TCR came from a woman between 18 and 29 years old in good health. The chain carries TRBV28 and TRBJ2-3, with D perhaps matching TRBD1 (6 bases). Sequenced: blood. For the CDR3, the DNA is TGTGCCAGCACAGGGGTAGACAGAGATACGCAGTATTTT. Translated: CASTGVDRDTQYF.